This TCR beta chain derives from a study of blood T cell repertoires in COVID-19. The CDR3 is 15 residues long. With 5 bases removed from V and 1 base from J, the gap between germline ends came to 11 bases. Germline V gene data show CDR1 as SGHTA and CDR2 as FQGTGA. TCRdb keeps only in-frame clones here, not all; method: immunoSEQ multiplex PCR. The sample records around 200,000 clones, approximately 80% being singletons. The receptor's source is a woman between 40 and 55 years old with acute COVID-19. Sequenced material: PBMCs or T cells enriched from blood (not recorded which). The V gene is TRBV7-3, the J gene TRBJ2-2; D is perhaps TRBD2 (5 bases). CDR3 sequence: CASSPGLLNTGELFF. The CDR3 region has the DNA TGTGCCAGCAGCCCTGGACTCCTGAACACCGGGGAGCTGTTTTTT.